The 6 T cell receptor beta chains below come from one sample, sequenced in a study of T cell responses to AZD1222 COVID-19 vaccine. Using immunoSEQ multiplex PCR, the repertoire was profiled, and TCRdb retains in-frame clones only, with some absent. This sample has fewer than 120,000 clones, with 88% found just once. The sequencing used peripheral blood, collected on day 0 of AZD1222 vaccination. These receptor sequences come from an adult in good health.

The chain employs TRBV30 and TRBJ1-1; D not certain. Germline V gene lookup returns CDR1 GTSNPN and CDR2 SVGIG (reference sequence). Trimming left V 0 bases short and J 1 base short, with 6 bases between. The CDR3 sequence is 13 residues long. In DNA form, the CDR3 reads TGTGCCTGGAGTGTAAATCCGAACACTGAAGCTTTCTTT. Protein product: CAWSVNPNTEAFF.

The chain has TRBV5-1 and TRBJ2-1; 8 bases fit TRBD1. Trimming at V came to 0 bases and at J to 10 bases, leaving 3 bases not matched to a gene. The length of the CDR3 is 13 residues. Per germline, CDR1 SGHRS and CDR2 YFSETQ. The CDR3 nucleotides read TGCGCCAGCAGCTTGGGACAGGGGACCGAGCAGTTCTTC. Protein product: CASSLGQGTEQFF.

The chain's CDR3 is CASSASFMGSSYNSPLHF. The CDR3 DNA is TGTGCCAGTAGTGCCTCCTTCATGGGGAGCTCCTATAATTCACCCCTCCACTTT. V is TRBV19 and J is TRBJ1-6, with unresolved D. The germline V and J ends were trimmed by 5 bases and 0 bases, with 17 bases remaining between them. There are 18 residues in the CDR3. In germline, CDR1 is LNHDA, CDR2 SQIVND (reference sequence).

V usage is TRBV3-1 (or the pseudogene TRBV3-2) and J usage is TRBJ1-2; D not certain. CDR3 length: 14 residues. V dropped 4 bases and J dropped 1 base, with 10 bases sitting between them. Germline V lookup: CDR1 LGHDT, CDR2 YNNKEL (reference sequence). CDR3 amino acids: CASSLGRINYGYTF. The CDR3, as DNA: TGTGCCAGCAGCCTCGGACGGATTAACTATGGCTACACCTTC.

This rearrangement joins TRBV4-2 to TRBJ1-3; D possibly corresponds to TRBD1 (5 bases). The V and J ends lost 0 bases and 4 bases respectively, with 13 bases between them. The CDR3 is 16 amino acids. Germline V lookup: CDR1 LGHNA, CDR2 YNFKEQ. The CDR3 DNA follows: TGTGCCAGCAGCCAAGATTGGGGCAGTGGGGGAAACACCATATATTTT. Its protein is CASSQDWGSGGNTIYF.

The rearrangement uses TRBV3-1 (or the pseudogene TRBV3-2) and TRBJ2-7, with D perhaps being TRBD1 or TRBD2 (5 bases each). The V gene lost 8 bases and the J gene lost 4 bases, with 27 bases spanning the gap. CDR1 and CDR2 (germline): LGHDT, YNNKEL (reference sequence). CDR3 length equals 17 residues. Here the CDR3 DNA reads TGTGCCAGCGCGGAGAGGGGCGCCTCTCCATCTATGTACGAGCAGTACTTC. Residues: CASAERGASPSMYEQYF.